This TCR beta chain is from a study of T cell responses to AZD1222 COVID-19 vaccine. Study-wide results and caveats: The breadth and depth of Spike-specific TCRs increased once two AZD1222 doses had been given.

The data were produced by immunoSEQ multiplex PCR, yet TCRdb's version contains in-frame clones alone and is incomplete. This sample yields around 99,000 clones, of which about 92% are seen a single time; roughly 9% belongs to the top ten. Only a few counts were recorded for this clone. Its antigen is currently unknown. Germline V gene sequence: CDR1 SGHTA, CDR2 FQGNSA. CDR3 length: 15 residues. V gave up 2 bases and J gave up 14 bases; unmatched junction bases: 12. The source material was peripheral blood, sampled 28 days after the second AZD1222 dose. The clonotype originates from an adult who received the AZD1222 COVID-19 vaccine. V is TRBV7-2 and J is TRBJ1-6, with 7 bases fitting TRBD1. CDR3 loop: CASSLRGQTLRTLHF. The CDR3 DNA reads as TGTGCCAGCAGCTTAAGGGGACAGACCCTCCGCACCCTCCACTTT.